This T cell receptor (beta chain) was sequenced for a study of CXCR3-negative and CXCR3-positive naive CD8 T cells. The TRB cDNA libraries were prepared by 5' RACE with UMI labels. TCRdb reanalyzed the 5' RACE reads and collapses them to one entry per CDR3 protein, without DNA. The table counts tens of thousands of distinct CDR3 sequences; 1.5% lies in the top ten. Every CD8+ T cell subset underwent triplicate sorting at roughly 300,000 cells apiece. CDR1 and CDR2 (germline): MNHEY, SVGEGT. The CDR3 is 14 amino acids. This TCR was recovered from a human donor in good health. Some clones in this sample may be carry-over from other donors' samples. The sequencing sample was made of naive CXCR3- CD8+ T cells from blood. Noted subset: CD45RO-CCR7+CD27+CD95- naive CD8+ T cells lacking CXCR3 (TNR3-). The chain has TRBV6-2 or TRBV6-3 and TRBJ2-3; the TCRdb D gene call, TRBD1, has no DNA to confirm it. The CDR3 region is CASSEWDKTDTQYF.